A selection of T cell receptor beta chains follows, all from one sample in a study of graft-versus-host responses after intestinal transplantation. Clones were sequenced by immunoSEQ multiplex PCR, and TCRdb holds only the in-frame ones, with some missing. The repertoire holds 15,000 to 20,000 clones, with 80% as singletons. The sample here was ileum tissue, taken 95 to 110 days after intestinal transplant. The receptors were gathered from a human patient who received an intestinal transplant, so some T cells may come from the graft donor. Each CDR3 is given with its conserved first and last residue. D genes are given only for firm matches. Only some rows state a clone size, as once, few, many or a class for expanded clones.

cdr3_aa: CASSPGTSSDTQYF
cdr3_nt: TGTGCCAGCAGCCCTGGGACTAGTTCAGATACGCAGTATTTT
d_call: TRBD2
v_call: TRBV6-5
j_call: TRBJ2-3
clone_size: .

cdr3_aa: CASSFPNTGELFF
cdr3_nt: TGTGCCAGCAGCTTTCCTAACACCGGGGAGCTGTTTTTT
d_call: .
v_call: TRBV7-2
j_call: TRBJ2-2
clone_size: .

cdr3_aa: CASSLSRAPGEEQYF
cdr3_nt: TGTGCCAGCAGCTTGTCCAGGGCCCCGGGGGAGGAGCAGTACTTC
d_call: .
v_call: TRBV7-4
j_call: TRBJ2-7
clone_size: .

cdr3_aa: CASSESGQGATNEKLFF
cdr3_nt: TGCGCCAGCAGTGAGTCGGGACAGGGGGCAACTAATGAAAAACTGTTTTTT
d_call: TRBD1
v_call: TRBV10-2
j_call: TRBJ1-4
clone_size: .

cdr3_aa: CASSSKEPDRPEQSGYTF
cdr3_nt: TGTGCCAGCAGCTCGAAAGAGCCTGACAGGCCAGAGCAAAGTGGCTACACCTTC
d_call: .
v_call: TRBV7-4
j_call: TRBJ1-2
clone_size: .

cdr3_aa: CASSAGGGSYEQYF
cdr3_nt: TGTGCCAGCAGCGCCGGGGGAGGGAGCTACGAGCAGTACTTC
d_call: TRBD2
v_call: TRBV7-2
j_call: TRBJ2-7
clone_size: few

cdr3_aa: CASSLTGTSTDTQYF
cdr3_nt: TGCGCCAGCAGCTTGACAGGGACTAGCACAGATACGCAGTATTTT
d_call: .
v_call: TRBV5-1
j_call: TRBJ2-3
clone_size: .

cdr3_aa: CASRFPGRTSGNTIYF
cdr3_nt: TGTGCAAGTCGCTTCCCGGGACGGACCTCTGGAAACACCATATATTTT
d_call: .
v_call: TRBV12-2
j_call: TRBJ1-3
clone_size: .

cdr3_aa: CASSLGASVEQETQYF
cdr3_nt: TGTGCCAGCAGCTTGGGGGCTAGCGTTGAACAAGAGACCCAGTACTTC
d_call: .
v_call: TRBV5-4
j_call: TRBJ2-5
clone_size: .

cdr3_aa: CASSVGSGREAIQYF
cdr3_nt: TGTGCCAGCAGCGTAGGTAGCGGGAGGGAGGCCATTCAGTACTTC
d_call: TRBD2
v_call: TRBV9
j_call: TRBJ2-4
clone_size: .

cdr3_aa: CATSRDGYEQYF
cdr3_nt: TGTGCCACCAGCAGAGACGGCTACGAGCAGTACTTC
d_call: .
v_call: TRBV15
j_call: TRBJ2-7
clone_size: .

cdr3_aa: CASSLQGTSGRAADTQYF
cdr3_nt: TGTGCCAGCAGCTTGCAGGGGACTAGCGGGAGGGCAGCAGATACGCAGTATTTT
d_call: TRBD2
v_call: TRBV7-2
j_call: TRBJ2-3
clone_size: few

cdr3_aa: CASSGRQGGQPQHF
cdr3_nt: TGTGCCAGCAGTGGTCGACAGGGAGGACAGCCCCAGCATTTT
d_call: TRBD1
v_call: TRBV6-1
j_call: TRBJ1-5
clone_size: medium-sized

cdr3_aa: CASSSGAGSYEQYF
cdr3_nt: TGTGCCAGCAGCTCGGGAGCGGGATCATACGAGCAGTACTTC
d_call: TRBD2
v_call: TRBV11-3
j_call: TRBJ2-7
clone_size: .

cdr3_aa: CASSQDCEDREDQPQHF
cdr3_nt: TGTGCCAGCAGCCAAGATTGTGAGGACAGGGAGGATCAGCCCCAGCATTTT
d_call: TRBD1
v_call: TRBV14
j_call: TRBJ1-5
clone_size: .

cdr3_aa: CASGFRGARALLF
cdr3_nt: TGTGCCAGCGGATTTCGAGGGGCGCGCGCATTATTATTC
d_call: .
v_call: TRBV7-4
j_call: TRBJ1-2
clone_size: few

cdr3_aa: CASSQAGGYNEQFF
cdr3_nt: TGTGCCAGCAGCCAAGCGGGAGGGTACAATGAGCAGTTCTTC
d_call: TRBD2
v_call: TRBV4-2
j_call: TRBJ2-1
clone_size: few

cdr3_aa: CASSLAGTGVYGYTF
cdr3_nt: TGTGCCAGCAGCTTAGCCGGGACAGGGGTCTATGGCTACACCTTC
d_call: TRBD1
v_call: TRBV7-3
j_call: TRBJ1-2
clone_size: many

cdr3_aa: CAISESWTGAADTQYF
cdr3_nt: TGTGCCATCAGTGAGTCGTGGACAGGGGCAGCAGATACGCAGTATTTT
d_call: TRBD1
v_call: TRBV10-3
j_call: TRBJ2-3
clone_size: .

cdr3_aa: CASSAEGVPYNEQFF
cdr3_nt: TGCGCCAGCAGTGCCGAGGGAGTCCCCTACAATGAGCAGTTCTTC
d_call: .
v_call: TRBV10-2
j_call: TRBJ2-1
clone_size: .

cdr3_aa: CASTPRGGAIMNTEAFF
cdr3_nt: TGTGCCAGCACTCCCCGAGGGGGCGCGATCATGAACACTGAAGCTTTCTTT
d_call: TRBD1
v_call: TRBV28
j_call: TRBJ1-1
clone_size: few

cdr3_aa: CAWSISTEAFF
cdr3_nt: TGTGCCTGGAGTATTAGCACTGAAGCTTTCTTT
d_call: .
v_call: TRBV30
j_call: TRBJ1-1
clone_size: .

cdr3_aa: CASSRTLFRQLKDHQETQYF
cdr3_nt: TGTGCCAGCTCACGAACACTCTTTAGGCAGCTTAAGGACCATCAAGAGACCCAGTACTTC
d_call: .
v_call: TRBV18
j_call: TRBJ2-5
clone_size: .

cdr3_aa: CASSAFSLAANLPSQYF
cdr3_nt: TGTGCCAGCTCCGCCTTCTCACTGGCTGCTAATCTCCCTTCGCAGTATTTT
d_call: .
v_call: TRBV18
j_call: TRBJ2-3
clone_size: .

cdr3_aa: CASSLGRSEAYNEQFF
cdr3_nt: TGTGCCAGCAGCTTAGGACGTTCCGAAGCCTACAATGAGCAGTTCTTC
d_call: .
v_call: TRBV7-6
j_call: TRBJ2-1
clone_size: .

cdr3_aa: CASSYAGTGGYEQYF
cdr3_nt: TGTGCCAGCAGTTACGCCGGGACAGGGGGCTACGAGCAGTACTTC
d_call: TRBD1
v_call: TRBV6-9
j_call: TRBJ2-7
clone_size: .

cdr3_aa: CASSYEAGGPRETQYF
cdr3_nt: TGTGCCAGCAGTTACGAAGCGGGAGGGCCGCGGGAGACCCAGTACTTC
d_call: TRBD2
v_call: TRBV6-5
j_call: TRBJ2-5
clone_size: once

cdr3_aa: CASSRTGLAQETQYF
cdr3_nt: TGTGCCAGCAGCCGGACGGGACTAGCCCAAGAGACCCAGTACTTC
d_call: TRBD2
v_call: TRBV11-3
j_call: TRBJ2-5
clone_size: .

cdr3_aa: CASSSRRFEFDRDTPYEQYF
cdr3_nt: TGTGCCAGCAGCTCTCGCCGATTTGAATTTGACAGGGACACGCCCTACGAGCAGTACTTC
d_call: TRBD1
v_call: TRBV7-6
j_call: TRBJ2-7
clone_size: .

cdr3_aa: CASRPGRNPYEQYF
cdr3_nt: TGCGCCAGCAGACCGGGCCGAAACCCCTACGAGCAGTACTTC
d_call: .
v_call: TRBV4-1
j_call: TRBJ2-7
clone_size: .

cdr3_aa: CASSLAYSGNTIYF
cdr3_nt: TGTGCCAGCAGCTTGGCTTACTCTGGAAACACCATATATTTT
d_call: .
v_call: TRBV5-6
j_call: TRBJ1-3
clone_size: .

cdr3_aa: CASSHLPRRGTGSYEQYF
cdr3_nt: TGCGCCAGCAGCCATCTCCCCCGACGGGGGACAGGGTCCTACGAGCAGTACTTC
d_call: TRBD1
v_call: TRBV4-1
j_call: TRBJ2-7
clone_size: .

cdr3_aa: CASSSPDKGTEAFF
cdr3_nt: TGTGCCAGCAGTTCCCCGGACAAGGGCACTGAAGCTTTCTTT
d_call: .
v_call: TRBV25-1
j_call: TRBJ1-1
clone_size: .

cdr3_aa: CASSSQAGSYNEQFF
cdr3_nt: TGTGCCAGCAGCTCTCAGGCCGGCTCCTACAATGAGCAGTTCTTC
d_call: .
v_call: TRBV7-9
j_call: TRBJ2-1
clone_size: .

cdr3_aa: CASSQEIRGDEQYF
cdr3_nt: TGTGCCAGCAGCCAAGAAATTCGGGGGGACGAGCAGTACTTC
d_call: TRBD2
v_call: TRBV4-2
j_call: TRBJ2-7
clone_size: .

cdr3_aa: CASSYGGNYGYTF
cdr3_nt: TGTGCCAGCAGTTACGGGGGGAACTATGGCTACACCTTC
d_call: .
v_call: TRBV6-6
j_call: TRBJ1-2
clone_size: .

cdr3_aa: CASRVKYAGVNEQFF
cdr3_nt: TGTGCCAGCAGAGTAAAGTATGCGGGTGTGAATGAGCAGTTCTTC
d_call: .
v_call: TRBV2
j_call: TRBJ2-1
clone_size: .

cdr3_aa: CSVEKGKVWDF
cdr3_nt: TGCAGCGTTGAAAAGGGGAAGGTGTGGGATTTT
d_call: .
v_call: TRBV29-1
j_call: TRBJ2-3
clone_size: .

cdr3_aa: CASSPTRGGNTIYF
cdr3_nt: TGTGCCAGCAGCCCCACCCGGGGTGGAAACACCATATATTTT
d_call: .
v_call: TRBV28
j_call: TRBJ1-3
clone_size: .

cdr3_aa: CASSLGPPVPGNQPQHF
cdr3_nt: TGTGCCAGCAGTTTAGGACCCCCAGTTCCGGGCAATCAGCCCCAGCATTTT
d_call: .
v_call: TRBV27
j_call: TRBJ1-5
clone_size: .

cdr3_aa: CASSSHGGRQETQYF
cdr3_nt: TGTGCCAGCAGTTCGCACGGTGGGCGCCAAGAGACCCAGTACTTC
d_call: .
v_call: TRBV28
j_call: TRBJ2-5
clone_size: once

cdr3_aa: CARSLWGEGGNTEAFF
cdr3_nt: TGTGCCCGCAGTTTATGGGGGGAGGGCGGGAACACTGAAGCTTTCTTT
d_call: .
v_call: TRBV28
j_call: TRBJ1-1
clone_size: .

cdr3_aa: CASTRDQRTSVTDTQYF
cdr3_nt: TGCGCCAGCACTCGAGACCAGCGGACTAGCGTCACAGATACGCAGTATTTT
d_call: TRBD2
v_call: TRBV4-1
j_call: TRBJ2-3
clone_size: .

cdr3_aa: CASRNGLQGGEMNTEAFF
cdr3_nt: TGTGCCAGCAGAAACGGACTGCAGGGTGGGGAGATGAACACTGAAGCTTTCTTT
d_call: .
v_call: TRBV28
j_call: TRBJ1-1
clone_size: .

cdr3_aa: CAISESGLADTQYF
cdr3_nt: TGTGCCATCAGTGAGTCGGGACTAGCAGATACGCAGTATTTT
d_call: TRBD2
v_call: TRBV10-3
j_call: TRBJ2-3
clone_size: .

cdr3_aa: CASSLFSRWGQGAYRHNEQFF
cdr3_nt: TGTGCCAGCAGTTTATTTAGCCGTTGGGGTCAGGGGGCTTACAGACACAATGAGCAGTTCTTC
d_call: TRBD1
v_call: TRBV27
j_call: TRBJ2-1
clone_size: .

cdr3_aa: CASRLWTGPYEQYF
cdr3_nt: TGTGCCAGCAGATTATGGACAGGGCCCTACGAGCAGTACTTC
d_call: TRBD1
v_call: TRBV6-1
j_call: TRBJ2-7
clone_size: .

cdr3_aa: CSAWGTTYNEQFF
cdr3_nt: TGCAGCGCCTGGGGCACTACCTACAATGAGCAGTTCTTC
d_call: .
v_call: TRBV29-1
j_call: TRBJ2-1
clone_size: once

cdr3_aa: CASSVGLAGNYEQFF
cdr3_nt: TGTGCCAGCAGCGTAGGACTAGCCGGGAATTATGAGCAGTTCTTC
d_call: TRBD2
v_call: TRBV9
j_call: TRBJ2-1
clone_size: .

cdr3_aa: CASKAEGHTIYF
cdr3_nt: TGTGCCAGCAAGGCTGAAGGGCACACCATATATTTT
d_call: .
v_call: TRBV2
j_call: TRBJ1-3
clone_size: few

cdr3_aa: CASSPTRVYEQYF
cdr3_nt: TGTGCCAGCAGCCCGACTAGGGTCTACGAGCAGTACTTC
d_call: .
v_call: TRBV7-9
j_call: TRBJ2-7
clone_size: .

cdr3_aa: CASSLVGSTDTQYF
cdr3_nt: TGTGCCAGCAGCTTAGTGGGCAGCACAGATACGCAGTATTTT
d_call: .
v_call: TRBV7-9
j_call: TRBJ2-3
clone_size: .

cdr3_aa: CATSRGRLHQETQYF
cdr3_nt: TGTGCCACCAGCAGAGGGCGACTCCATCAAGAGACCCAGTACTTC
d_call: .
v_call: TRBV15
j_call: TRBJ2-5
clone_size: few

cdr3_aa: CASSLGWRERDTQYF
cdr3_nt: TGTGCCAGCTCTCTCGGATGGCGGGAAAGAGATACGCAGTATTTT
d_call: .
v_call: TRBV28
j_call: TRBJ2-3
clone_size: .

cdr3_aa: CASSPGPRGRNQPQHF
cdr3_nt: TGTGCCAGCTCACCGGGGCCCAGGGGACGGAATCAGCCCCAGCATTTT
d_call: .
v_call: TRBV18
j_call: TRBJ1-5
clone_size: .

cdr3_aa: CASSPGSVGGRYGYTF
cdr3_nt: TGTGCCAGCAGCCCCGGGAGCGTGGGGGGTCGGTATGGCTACACCTTC
d_call: .
v_call: TRBV11-2
j_call: TRBJ1-2
clone_size: .

cdr3_aa: CASSTRSGGPAGQPQHF
cdr3_nt: TGTGCCAGCAGCACAAGATCGGGGGGGCCGGCTGGTCAGCCCCAGCATTTT
d_call: .
v_call: TRBV5-6
j_call: TRBJ1-5
clone_size: few

cdr3_aa: CASGRENTGELFF
cdr3_nt: TGTGCCAGCGGGAGGGAGAACACCGGGGAGCTGTTTTTT
d_call: TRBD2
v_call: TRBV9
j_call: TRBJ2-2
clone_size: .

cdr3_aa: CASSLAGEKLFF
cdr3_nt: TGTGCCAGCAGCTTGGCGGGTGAAAAACTGTTTTTT
d_call: .
v_call: TRBV6-5
j_call: TRBJ1-4
clone_size: .

cdr3_aa: CASSLSPAVRAGGGELFF
cdr3_nt: TGTGCCAGCAGCCTGAGCCCCGCGGTGAGGGCCGGGGGCGGGGAGCTGTTTTTT
d_call: .
v_call: TRBV7-2
j_call: TRBJ2-2
clone_size: .